This T cell receptor beta chain is from a study of T-cell reconstitution after alpha-beta-depleted transplantation in children. Points from the study as a whole: After transplant, at about two months, alpha-beta T cells were reportedly derived from several hundred expanded graft clones.

Germline CDR1 reads SEHNR; CDR2 reads FQNEAQ (reference sequence). The CDR3 runs to 16 residues. J was trimmed by 4 bases and V by 1 base; bases with no gene match: 7. On this clonotype itself: Its cognate antigen is unknown.

Using unique molecular identifiers, the investigators prepared the TCRbeta library. TCRdb used MiXCR to reprocess the PCR reads, holding one entry per CDR3 protein. In the table there are some 310,000 distinct CDR3 sequences, more than 20% of which are singletons. This receptor was identified in a male patient younger than 18 who had a stem cell transplant for acute lymphoblastic leukemia, so the T cells may come from the graft donor. The J gene is TRBJ2-5, the V gene TRBV7-9; TRBD2 matches at 9 bases. Sequences were derived from PBMCs, mostly from graft donor cells, sampled 180 days after TCRalphabeta/CD19-depleted stem cell transplant. CDR3 DNA: TGTGCCAGCAGCTTAGGTTCTAGCGGGATGGGAGAGACCCAGTACTTC. Translated: CASSLGSSGMGETQYF.